These T cell receptor beta chains were read from a single sample in a study of PD-1 blockade in classical Hodgkin lymphoma. Measured with immunoSEQ multiplex PCR; TCRdb has only the in-frame clones, and not every one. The table includes 31,000 or so clones, about 81% detected once. This sample comprised CD4+ T cells from blood, obtained before the fourth cycle of nivolumab. The receptor set was obtained from a human donor with classical Hodgkin lymphoma. Both conserved end residues are part of each CDR3. The D gene is left open where the match is weak. A row's size may be missing; if present it is once, few, many or a size class.

abundance	j_gene	d_gene	v_gene	CDR3aa	CDR3nt
.	TRBJ2-7	.	TRBV21-1	CASRPLEGAERPYEQYF	TGTGCCAGCCGACCCCTGGAGGGGGCGGAAAGACCCTACGAGCAGTACTTC
.	TRBJ2-1	TRBD2	TRBV25-1	CASSEGVLAGGDNEQFF	TGTGCCAGCAGTGAGGGGGTGCTAGCGGGGGGCGACAATGAGCAGTTCTTC
once	TRBJ1-2	.	TRBV4-3	CASSQFRDHGYTF	TGCGCCAGCAGCCAGTTCCGGGACCATGGCTACACCTTC
once	TRBJ1-5	.	TRBV2	CASSGGAGNQPQHF	TGTGCCAGCAGTGGGGGGGCTGGCAATCAGCCCCAGCATTTT
once	TRBJ1-2	.	TRBV6-6	CASSYSGGSGYTF	TGTGCCAGCAGTTACTCGGGTGGTAGTGGCTACACCTTC
few	TRBJ1-2	.	TRBV19	CASSVQGNYGYTF	TGTGCCAGTAGCGTACAGGGAAACTATGGCTACACCTTC
.	TRBJ1-5	TRBD1	TRBV18	CASSPNRGFRSNQPQHF	TGTGCCAGCTCACCAAACAGGGGATTTAGGAGCAATCAGCCCCAGCATTTT
.	TRBJ1-6	.	TRBV27	CASSPVPFTPLHF	TGTGCCAGCAGTCCGGTCCCTTTCACACCCCTCCACTTT
.	TRBJ1-6	.	TRBV10-3	CAIKTGRNSPLHF	TGTGCCATCAAAACAGGGAGGAATTCACCCCTCCACTTT
.	TRBJ1-5	.	TRBV7-6	CASSFGSNQPQHF	TGTGCCAGCAGCTTCGGCAGCAATCAGCCCCAGCATTTT
few	TRBJ1-6	TRBD1	TRBV10-3	CAISESTTGGSPLHF	TGTGCCATCAGTGAGTCCACTACAGGGGGTTCACCCCTCCACTTT
.	TRBJ2-7	.	TRBV6-5	CASTDLGSSYEQYF	TGTGCCAGCACCGACTTGGGAAGCTCCTACGAGCAGTACTTC
.	TRBJ1-2	TRBD1	TRBV18	CASSPDRQGLGYTF	TGTGCCAGCTCACCGGACAGACAGGGCCTCGGCTACACCTTC
.	TRBJ1-6	TRBD1	TRBV15	CATSRVMDRGSPLHF	TGTGCCACCAGCAGAGTCATGGACAGGGGATCACCCCTCCACTTT
.	TRBJ2-7	.	TRBV7-7	CASSLGFPPEGEQYF	TGTGCCAGCAGCTTAGGATTCCCACCCGAGGGCGAGCAGTACTTC
.	TRBJ2-6	.	TRBV7-3	CASSPGPNSGANVLTF	TGTGCCAGCAGCCCTGGACCGAACTCTGGGGCCAACGTCCTGACTTTC
.	TRBJ1-5	TRBD1	TRBV6-5	CASSTGTGIQPQHF	TGTGCCAGCAGTACCGGGACAGGGATTCAGCCCCAGCATTTT
.	TRBJ2-1	.	TRBV11-3	CASSLSLGANEQFF	TGTGCCAGCAGCCTCTCCCTGGGGGCTAATGAGCAGTTCTTC
once	TRBJ2-1	.	TRBV30	CAWSTGVSYNEQFF	TGTGCCTGGAGTACGGGGGTATCCTACAATGAGCAGTTCTTC
.	TRBJ2-5	.	TRBV5-5	CASSFLSGVVETQYF	TGTGCCAGCAGCTTTCTGTCAGGGGTGGTTGAGACCCAGTACTTC
.	TRBJ2-2	.	TRBV28	CASKTAFAGELFF	TGTGCCAGCAAAACGGCCTTCGCCGGGGAGCTGTTTTTT
.	TRBJ1-1	.	TRBV19	CASSSPYRVVNTEAFF	TGTGCCAGTAGTTCCCCATACAGGGTGGTTAACACTGAAGCTTTCTTT
few	TRBJ1-2	.	TRBV30	CAWKDFGAGGYTF	.
.	TRBJ2-5	TRBD2	TRBV11-3	CASSVRTSGGPMQETQYF	TGTGCCAGCAGCGTTAGGACTAGCGGGGGCCCCATGCAAGAGACCCAGTACTTC
once	TRBJ1-1	.	TRBV27	CASSSAGRLYAEAFF	TGTGCCAGCAGTTCGGCAGGGCGGTTGTACGCTGAAGCTTTCTTT
.	TRBJ2-3	TRBD2	TRBV7-9	CASSFSGTSDGADTQYF	TGTGCCAGCAGCTTCTCCGGGACTAGCGATGGGGCAGATACGCAGTATTTT
.	TRBJ2-1	TRBD2	TRBV27	CASSLGGASGANNEQFF	TGTGCCAGCAGTTTGGGCGGGGCTAGCGGGGCTAATAATGAGCAGTTCTTC
once	TRBJ2-1	TRBD2	TRBV9	CASSTTGSGRYNEQFF	TGTGCCAGCAGCACAACGGGGAGCGGGAGGTACAATGAGCAGTTCTTC
.	TRBJ1-1	TRBD1	TRBV5-1	CASSQGTGGTEAFF	TGCGCCAGCAGCCAGGGGACAGGGGGCACTGAAGCTTTCTTT
.	TRBJ2-7	.	TRBV28	CASSLGRGRTYEQYF	TGTGCCAGCAGTTTAGGGCGGGGGCGTACCTACGAGCAGTACTTC
.	TRBJ1-5	.	TRBV6-1	CASSVTEIRQPQHF	TGTGCCAGCAGCGTAACAGAGATTCGTCAGCCCCAGCATTTT
.	TRBJ2-7	.	TRBV5-5	CASSFNGYEQYF	TGTGCCAGCAGCTTCAACGGTTACGAGCAGTACTTC